The rows below give T cell receptor beta chains drawn from one sample of a study of cytomegalovirus exposure and HLA in healthy donors. Sequencing was performed with immunoSEQ multiplex PCR; in TCRdb, only in-frame clones are kept and a portion is missing. The sample lists approximately 270,000 clones; roughly 89% were seen once. The sequenced material came from PBMCs. The receptors come from a woman aged 18-30 years in good health and CMV-seronegative. Both conserved end residues are part of each CDR3. The order of the fields is D gene, clone size, J gene, V gene, CDR3 protein, CDR3 DNA. The D gene is left open where the match is weak. Size is omitted from some rows. Given values are once, few, many or a class for expanded clones.

>TRBD2|once|TRBJ2-1|TRBV5-1
CASSLDLAGGYNEQFF
TGCGCCAGCAGCTTGGATTTGGCGGGGGGATACAATGAGCAGTTCTTC
>TRBD1|-|TRBJ2-7|TRBV5-4
CASSLDRGLLEQYF
TGTGCCAGCAGCTTGGACAGGGGGCTCCTCGAGCAGTACTTC
>-|-|TRBJ1-4|TRBV15
CATSRRGRGEKLFF
TGTGCCACCAGCAGAAGGGGGAGGGGCGAAAAACTGTTTTTT
>-|-|TRBJ1-5|TRBV28
CASSPAQGGDQPQHF
TGTGCCAGCAGCCCTGCGCAGGGCGGGGATCAGCCCCAGCATTTT
>TRBD1|-|TRBJ1-6|TRBV11-2
CASSLVSLRDRGLSPLHF
TGTGCCAGCAGCTTAGTTTCGCTTAGGGACAGGGGGCTTTCACCCCTCCACTTT
>-|once|TRBJ1-6|TRBV6-1
CASSVGMDSPLHF
TGTGCCAGCAGTGTCGGGATGGATTCACCCCTCCACTTT
>-|-|TRBJ1-4|TRBV14
CASSDDPGTSSEKLFF
TGTGCCAGCAGCGATGACCCCGGGACTTCTAGTGAAAAACTGTTTTTT
>-|-|TRBJ2-7|TRBV4-3
CASSQEAGAAYEQYF
TGCGCCAGCAGCCAAGAGGCGGGGGCCGCCTACGAGCAGTACTTC
>TRBD2|-|TRBJ2-3|TRBV9
CASSVGAGGSSTDTQYF
TGTGCCAGCAGCGTAGGTGCGGGGGGGTCTAGCACAGATACGCAGTATTTT
>TRBD1|-|TRBJ1-2|TRBV7-2
CASSYDRGFSGYTF
TGTGCCAGCAGCTACGACAGGGGGTTCAGTGGCTACACCTTC
>TRBD1|-|TRBJ2-7|TRBV28
CASSLDRALGYEQYF
TGTGCCAGCAGTTTAGACAGGGCTTTGGGCTACGAGCAGTACTTC
>-|-|TRBJ2-7|TRBV5-5
CASSRPGMGTYEQYF
TGTGCCAGCAGCCGCCCGGGGATGGGAACCTACGAGCAGTACTTC
>TRBD1|-|TRBJ2-2|TRBV14
CASSQGDSHALNTGELFF
TGTGCCAGCAGCCAAGGGGACAGCCACGCACTTAACACCGGGGAGCTGTTTTTT
>TRBD1|-|TRBJ2-7|TRBV10-3
CAISATGGDYEQYF
TGTGCCATCAGCGCGACAGGGGGGGACTACGAGCAGTACTTC
>TRBD1|-|TRBJ2-5|TRBV2
CASSSLQGGQETQYF
TGTGCCAGCAGTAGTCTACAGGGGGGCCAAGAGACCCAGTACTTC
>TRBD2|-|TRBJ2-3|TRBV28
CASSNPGLAAPSTDTQYF
TGTGCCAGCAGCAACCCGGGACTAGCGGCCCCGAGCACAGATACGCAGTATTTT
>TRBD1|-|TRBJ1-6|TRBV4-1
CASSTGTGVNSPLHF
TGCGCCAGCAGCACGGGGACAGGGGTTAATTCACCCCTCCACTTT
>-|-|TRBJ2-3|TRBV4-3
CASSQLSGADFSTDTQYF
TGCGCCAGCAGCCAACTCTCAGGGGCGGACTTTAGCACAGATACGCAGTATTTT
>-|few|TRBJ1-6|TRBV2
CATQFLDNGSPLHF
TGTGCCACGCAGTTTCTGGACAACGGCTCACCCCTCCACTTT